What follows are 25 T cell receptor beta chains derived from one specimen sequenced in a study of cytomegalovirus exposure and HLA in healthy donors. Data came from immunoSEQ multiplex PCR; TCRdb stores just in-frame clones and leaves some out. The sample carries 200,000 to 250,000 clones, roughly nine tenths recorded once. The material sequenced was PBMCs. All receptors come from a man between 18 and 35 years old in good health and CMV-seropositive.

The J gene is TRBJ1-3, the V gene TRBV5-4; a possible D gene is TRBD1 (5 bases). Trimming pared 4 bases from V and 4 bases from J, leaving 12 bases between. The CDR3 totals 14 residues. CDR1 and CDR2 (germline): SGHNT, YYREEE (reference sequence). The CDR3 DNA reads as TGTGCCAGCAGCCCTGGGGGGGGAGGAAACACCATATATTTT. Translated, it gives CASSPGGGGNTIYF.

The chain links TRBV18 to TRBJ1-1; tentative D call: TRBD1 (6 bases). The CDR3 is 12 residues long. Trimming removed 6 bases at V and 7 bases at J, with 12 bases between. Germline V gene lookup returns CDR1 KGHSH and CDR2 LQKENI. CDR3 DNA: TGTGCCAGCTCTCGACAGGAGATTGAAGCTTTCTTT. Protein product: CASSRQEIEAFF.

The table lists this clone with many counts. The J gene is TRBJ2-7, the V gene TRBV15; D is possibly TRBD1 (6 bases). Germline-derived CDR1 and CDR2 are LNHNV and YYDKDF (reference sequence). Trimming shortened V by 3 bases and J by 7 bases, and 13 bases separated the two germline ends. The CDR3 length is 13 residues. Here the CDR3 reads CATSSLRGLEQYF. Here the CDR3 DNA reads TGTGCCACCAGCAGTCTCAGGGGATTGGAGCAGTACTTC.

The chain couples TRBV5-4 to TRBJ1-4; 10 bases are shared with TRBD1. The ends lost 0 bases at V and 8 bases at J; junction bases unmatched: 4. The CDR3 runs to 15 residues. Germline CDR1 and CDR2: SGHNT and YYREEE (reference sequence). CDR3 DNA: TGTGCCAGCAGCTTGGGAGGACAGGGGGACGAAAAACTGTTTTTT. It codes for CASSLGGQGDEKLFF. The variable domain in full, completed from reference TRBV5-4 and TRBJ1-4, reads ETGVTQSPTHLIKTRGQQVTLRCSSQSGHNTVSWYQQALGQGPQFIFQYYREEENGRGNFPPRFSGLQFPNYSSELNVNALELDDSALYLCASSLGGQGDEKLFFGSGTQLSVL.

The V call is TRBV19, the J call TRBJ1-2; 7 bases map to TRBD1. The CDR3 has 18 amino acids. Germline V gene sequence: CDR1 LNHDA, CDR2 SQIVND (reference sequence). Germline trimming cut 3 bases from V and 2 bases from J; bases unmatched to any gene: 15. Written as DNA, the CDR3 is TGTGCCAGTAGTATGAGTGTCTTCAGACAGGGCGAAAACTATGGCTACACCTTC. Translation gives CASSMSVFRQGENYGYTF.

J is TRBJ2-1 and V is TRBV11-1; D is uncertain. The V end lost 7 bases, the J end lost 0 bases, and 4 bases lay between the germline ends. Germline assignment: CDR1 SGHAT and CDR2 FQDESV (reference sequence). The CDR3 spans 12 residues. DNA of the CDR3: TGTGCCAGCATGAGCTCCTACAATGAGCAGTTCTTC. This encodes CASMSSYNEQFF.

CDR3 coding DNA: TGTGCCAGCCAGGGACAGGCCTACGAGCAGTACTTC. Translation: CASQGQAYEQYF. The chain is built from TRBV25-1 and TRBJ2-7, with TRBD1 matching 8 bases. The germline V gene has CDR1 MGHDK and CDR2 SYGVNS. The CDR3 has 12 amino acids. V trimming: 8 bases; J trimming: 2 bases; junction bases outside the gene matches: 2.

The chain couples TRBV29-1 to TRBJ2-1, with no clear D. The CDR3 covers 13 residues. Looked up from germline, CDR1 is SQVTM and CDR2 is ANQGSEA. The V gene lost 3 bases and the J gene lost 7 bases, with 13 bases spanning the gap. The CDR3 region is CSVELTLGNEQFF. Here the CDR3 DNA reads TGCAGCGTTGAGCTCACCCTCGGTAATGAGCAGTTCTTC.

Written as DNA, the CDR3 is TGTGCCAGCAGCCATGCCCCGGGTGGCTACACCTTC. Encoded protein: CASSHAPGGYTF. This chain links TRBV9 with TRBJ1-2; D unclear. CDR1 and CDR2 from the germline V gene are SGDLS and YYNGEE. V was trimmed by 4 bases and J by 7 bases, leaving 11 bases between them. The CDR3 consists of 12 residues.

The rearrangement joins TRBV27 to TRBJ2-5; TRBD1 might be the D (6 bases). Trimming cost V 4 bases and J 6 bases, with 12 bases left between them. Germline V gene data show CDR1 as MNHEY and CDR2 as SMNVEV (reference sequence). The CDR3 is 13 amino acids. CDR3 coding DNA: TGTGCCAGCAGTTCTGGGACAATCAAGACCCAGTACTTC. Protein sequence: CASSSGTIKTQYF.

This clone was detected once. The V and J genes are TRBV27 and TRBJ2-7; tentatively, D is TRBD2 (5 bases). Germline values: CDR1 MNHEY, CDR2 SMNVEV (reference sequence). V was shortened by 6 bases and J by 7 bases, with 22 bases between the two germline ends. This CDR3 contains 15 residues. CDR3 nucleotides: TGTGCCAGCAGCCCCGGCGGGTCGGGCGGTGGGGAGCAGTACTTC. It specifies CASSPGGSGGGEQYF.

This chain connects TRBV7-8 to TRBJ2-2; 7 bases align to TRBD1. Germline values: CDR1 SGHVS, CDR2 FQNEAQ. The J segment lost 2 bases and the V segment lost 5 bases, leaving 8 bases of the junction unmatched. The CDR3 loop spans 16 amino acids. The CDR3 nucleotides read TGTGCCAGCAGCCCAGGACAGGTTTTAAACACCGGGGAGCTGTTTTTT. Protein sequence: CASSPGQVLNTGELFF.

The J gene is TRBJ2-1, the V gene TRBV25-1, with unresolved D. The germline V and J ends were trimmed by 4 bases and 3 bases, with 13 bases remaining between them. Germline V gene data show CDR1 as MGHDK and CDR2 as SYGVNS. The CDR3 extends over 15 amino acids. The CDR3 here is CASSAPDRFYNEQFF. CDR3 DNA sequence: TGTGCCAGCAGTGCTCCGGACCGATTCTACAATGAGCAGTTCTTC.

This clone was seen only once. The chain uses TRBV9 and TRBJ2-7; the match to TRBD1 covers 7 bases. Losses at the gene ends were 0 bases for V and 6 bases for J; bases not matched to a gene: 9. Germline V gene sequence: CDR1 SGDLS, CDR2 YYNGEE. There are 15 residues in the CDR3. CDR3 in amino acids: CASSVGVTGNGEQYF. CDR3 sequence (DNA): TGTGCCAGCAGCGTAGGAGTGACAGGGAATGGCGAGCAGTACTTC.

The chain employs TRBV6-5 and TRBJ2-1, with 10 bases lining up with TRBD2. Germline CDR1 and CDR2: MNHEY and SVGAGI. The CDR3 has 14 residues. V shed 6 bases, J shed 8 bases, and the junction held 7 bases outside the gene matches. The CDR3 reads CASRFLAGVDEQFF. The CDR3 coding sequence is TGTGCCAGCAGGTTCCTAGCGGGAGTGGATGAGCAGTTCTTC.

This clone was found once. The chain joins TRBV10-3 to TRBJ2-7, with no clear D. The CDR3 is 13 amino acids. V shed 0 bases and J shed 0 bases, with 3 bases lying between them. Looked up from germline, CDR1 is ENHRY and CDR2 is SYGVKD. CDR3 sequence: CAISESLSYEQYF. The CDR3 nucleotides read TGTGCCATCAGTGAGTCCCTCTCCTACGAGCAGTACTTC.

The rearrangement joins TRBV6-1 to TRBJ1-5, with TRBD1 identical over 11 bases. The CDR3 sequence is 15 residues long. J was trimmed by 1 base and V by 5 bases; bases with no gene match: 1. The germline CDR1 and CDR2 sequences are MNHNS and SASEGT. The CDR3 DNA reads TGTGCCAGCAGTTGGACAGGGGGCAGCAATCAGCCCCAGCATTTT. It encodes CASSWTGGSNQPQHF.

CDR3 protein: CASSLIGRMNEQFF. The CDR3 DNA follows: TGTGCCAGCAGCTTAATCGGACGGATGAATGAGCAGTTCTTC. The rearrangement joins TRBV11-2 to TRBJ2-1; no clear D gene. CDR3 length equals 14 residues. V was clipped by 2 bases and J by 7 bases, with 12 bases between them. CDR1 is SGHAT, CDR2 FQNNGV, per germline.

The chain employs TRBV6-1 and TRBJ2-3; D is undetermined. The CDR3 contains 13 residues. Trimming pared 3 bases from V and 3 bases from J, leaving 7 bases between. Germline V CDR1 and CDR2: MNHNS, SASEGT. The DNA for the CDR3 is TGTGCCAGCAGTGATTCAAAGACAGATACGCAGTATTTT. Encoded protein: CASSDSKTDTQYF.

V and J are TRBV10-1 and TRBJ2-3; D ambiguous. Trimming cost V 0 bases and J 6 bases, with 13 bases left between them. The germline CDR1 and CDR2 sequences are WNHNN and SYGVQD (reference sequence). CDR3 length: 15 amino acids. The CDR3 bases are TGCGCCAGCAGTGAGTCGGTTGGGTCCGGCGATACGCAGTATTTT. It translates to CASSESVGSGDTQYF.

The chain combines TRBV7-9 with TRBJ2-7; D gene ambiguous. This CDR3 is built from 16 residues. The V end was cut by 5 bases, the J end by 0 bases, with 17 bases between. The germline gives CDR1 SEHNR, CDR2 FQNEAQ (reference sequence). As DNA, the CDR3 is TGTGCCAGCAGCGCCGACCGTAAGGCGAGCTCCTACGAGCAGTACTTC. It is translated as CASSADRKASSYEQYF.

V usage is TRBV5-1 and J usage is TRBJ2-3; 13 nucleotides agree with TRBD2. V dropped 2 bases and J dropped 4; count of bases not matched to a gene: 4. Germline CDR1 reads SGHRS; CDR2 reads YFSETQ. The length of the CDR3 is 16 residues. CDR3 coding DNA: TGCGCCAGCAGCTTAGGACTAGCGGGAGTACCAGATACGCAGTATTTT. Residues: CASSLGLAGVPDTQYF.

This rearrangement joins TRBV28 to TRBJ2-1, with D perhaps matching TRBD1 (6 bases). Trimming pared 8 bases from V and 0 bases from J, leaving 11 bases between. Germline V gives CDR1 MDHEN, CDR2 SYDVKM. This CDR3 contains 14 residues. The CDR3: CASLQGNSYNEQFF. In nucleotides, the CDR3 is TGTGCCAGCCTACAGGGCAACTCCTACAATGAGCAGTTCTTC.

This chain uses TRBV9 with TRBJ2-1, with 8 bases fitting TRBD2. Germline trimming cut 2 bases from V and 2 bases from J; bases unmatched to any gene: 3. This CDR3 is built from 15 residues. Germline lookup yields CDR1 SGDLS and CDR2 YYNGEE. The CDR3 here is CASSVSGVPYNEQFF. In DNA form, the CDR3 reads TGTGCCAGCAGCGTTAGCGGGGTGCCCTACAATGAGCAGTTCTTC.

This sequence joins TRBV27 and TRBJ1-4; possibly TRBD1 for D (5 bases). CDR1 and CDR2 from the germline V gene are MNHEY and SMNVEV (reference sequence). With 6 bases removed from V and 0 bases from J, the gap between germline ends came to 17 bases. This CDR3 has 17 amino acids. This CDR3 reads CASSPVSGFATNEKLFF. In DNA form, the CDR3 reads TGTGCCAGCAGCCCGGTATCAGGGTTTGCAACTAATGAAAAACTGTTTTTT.